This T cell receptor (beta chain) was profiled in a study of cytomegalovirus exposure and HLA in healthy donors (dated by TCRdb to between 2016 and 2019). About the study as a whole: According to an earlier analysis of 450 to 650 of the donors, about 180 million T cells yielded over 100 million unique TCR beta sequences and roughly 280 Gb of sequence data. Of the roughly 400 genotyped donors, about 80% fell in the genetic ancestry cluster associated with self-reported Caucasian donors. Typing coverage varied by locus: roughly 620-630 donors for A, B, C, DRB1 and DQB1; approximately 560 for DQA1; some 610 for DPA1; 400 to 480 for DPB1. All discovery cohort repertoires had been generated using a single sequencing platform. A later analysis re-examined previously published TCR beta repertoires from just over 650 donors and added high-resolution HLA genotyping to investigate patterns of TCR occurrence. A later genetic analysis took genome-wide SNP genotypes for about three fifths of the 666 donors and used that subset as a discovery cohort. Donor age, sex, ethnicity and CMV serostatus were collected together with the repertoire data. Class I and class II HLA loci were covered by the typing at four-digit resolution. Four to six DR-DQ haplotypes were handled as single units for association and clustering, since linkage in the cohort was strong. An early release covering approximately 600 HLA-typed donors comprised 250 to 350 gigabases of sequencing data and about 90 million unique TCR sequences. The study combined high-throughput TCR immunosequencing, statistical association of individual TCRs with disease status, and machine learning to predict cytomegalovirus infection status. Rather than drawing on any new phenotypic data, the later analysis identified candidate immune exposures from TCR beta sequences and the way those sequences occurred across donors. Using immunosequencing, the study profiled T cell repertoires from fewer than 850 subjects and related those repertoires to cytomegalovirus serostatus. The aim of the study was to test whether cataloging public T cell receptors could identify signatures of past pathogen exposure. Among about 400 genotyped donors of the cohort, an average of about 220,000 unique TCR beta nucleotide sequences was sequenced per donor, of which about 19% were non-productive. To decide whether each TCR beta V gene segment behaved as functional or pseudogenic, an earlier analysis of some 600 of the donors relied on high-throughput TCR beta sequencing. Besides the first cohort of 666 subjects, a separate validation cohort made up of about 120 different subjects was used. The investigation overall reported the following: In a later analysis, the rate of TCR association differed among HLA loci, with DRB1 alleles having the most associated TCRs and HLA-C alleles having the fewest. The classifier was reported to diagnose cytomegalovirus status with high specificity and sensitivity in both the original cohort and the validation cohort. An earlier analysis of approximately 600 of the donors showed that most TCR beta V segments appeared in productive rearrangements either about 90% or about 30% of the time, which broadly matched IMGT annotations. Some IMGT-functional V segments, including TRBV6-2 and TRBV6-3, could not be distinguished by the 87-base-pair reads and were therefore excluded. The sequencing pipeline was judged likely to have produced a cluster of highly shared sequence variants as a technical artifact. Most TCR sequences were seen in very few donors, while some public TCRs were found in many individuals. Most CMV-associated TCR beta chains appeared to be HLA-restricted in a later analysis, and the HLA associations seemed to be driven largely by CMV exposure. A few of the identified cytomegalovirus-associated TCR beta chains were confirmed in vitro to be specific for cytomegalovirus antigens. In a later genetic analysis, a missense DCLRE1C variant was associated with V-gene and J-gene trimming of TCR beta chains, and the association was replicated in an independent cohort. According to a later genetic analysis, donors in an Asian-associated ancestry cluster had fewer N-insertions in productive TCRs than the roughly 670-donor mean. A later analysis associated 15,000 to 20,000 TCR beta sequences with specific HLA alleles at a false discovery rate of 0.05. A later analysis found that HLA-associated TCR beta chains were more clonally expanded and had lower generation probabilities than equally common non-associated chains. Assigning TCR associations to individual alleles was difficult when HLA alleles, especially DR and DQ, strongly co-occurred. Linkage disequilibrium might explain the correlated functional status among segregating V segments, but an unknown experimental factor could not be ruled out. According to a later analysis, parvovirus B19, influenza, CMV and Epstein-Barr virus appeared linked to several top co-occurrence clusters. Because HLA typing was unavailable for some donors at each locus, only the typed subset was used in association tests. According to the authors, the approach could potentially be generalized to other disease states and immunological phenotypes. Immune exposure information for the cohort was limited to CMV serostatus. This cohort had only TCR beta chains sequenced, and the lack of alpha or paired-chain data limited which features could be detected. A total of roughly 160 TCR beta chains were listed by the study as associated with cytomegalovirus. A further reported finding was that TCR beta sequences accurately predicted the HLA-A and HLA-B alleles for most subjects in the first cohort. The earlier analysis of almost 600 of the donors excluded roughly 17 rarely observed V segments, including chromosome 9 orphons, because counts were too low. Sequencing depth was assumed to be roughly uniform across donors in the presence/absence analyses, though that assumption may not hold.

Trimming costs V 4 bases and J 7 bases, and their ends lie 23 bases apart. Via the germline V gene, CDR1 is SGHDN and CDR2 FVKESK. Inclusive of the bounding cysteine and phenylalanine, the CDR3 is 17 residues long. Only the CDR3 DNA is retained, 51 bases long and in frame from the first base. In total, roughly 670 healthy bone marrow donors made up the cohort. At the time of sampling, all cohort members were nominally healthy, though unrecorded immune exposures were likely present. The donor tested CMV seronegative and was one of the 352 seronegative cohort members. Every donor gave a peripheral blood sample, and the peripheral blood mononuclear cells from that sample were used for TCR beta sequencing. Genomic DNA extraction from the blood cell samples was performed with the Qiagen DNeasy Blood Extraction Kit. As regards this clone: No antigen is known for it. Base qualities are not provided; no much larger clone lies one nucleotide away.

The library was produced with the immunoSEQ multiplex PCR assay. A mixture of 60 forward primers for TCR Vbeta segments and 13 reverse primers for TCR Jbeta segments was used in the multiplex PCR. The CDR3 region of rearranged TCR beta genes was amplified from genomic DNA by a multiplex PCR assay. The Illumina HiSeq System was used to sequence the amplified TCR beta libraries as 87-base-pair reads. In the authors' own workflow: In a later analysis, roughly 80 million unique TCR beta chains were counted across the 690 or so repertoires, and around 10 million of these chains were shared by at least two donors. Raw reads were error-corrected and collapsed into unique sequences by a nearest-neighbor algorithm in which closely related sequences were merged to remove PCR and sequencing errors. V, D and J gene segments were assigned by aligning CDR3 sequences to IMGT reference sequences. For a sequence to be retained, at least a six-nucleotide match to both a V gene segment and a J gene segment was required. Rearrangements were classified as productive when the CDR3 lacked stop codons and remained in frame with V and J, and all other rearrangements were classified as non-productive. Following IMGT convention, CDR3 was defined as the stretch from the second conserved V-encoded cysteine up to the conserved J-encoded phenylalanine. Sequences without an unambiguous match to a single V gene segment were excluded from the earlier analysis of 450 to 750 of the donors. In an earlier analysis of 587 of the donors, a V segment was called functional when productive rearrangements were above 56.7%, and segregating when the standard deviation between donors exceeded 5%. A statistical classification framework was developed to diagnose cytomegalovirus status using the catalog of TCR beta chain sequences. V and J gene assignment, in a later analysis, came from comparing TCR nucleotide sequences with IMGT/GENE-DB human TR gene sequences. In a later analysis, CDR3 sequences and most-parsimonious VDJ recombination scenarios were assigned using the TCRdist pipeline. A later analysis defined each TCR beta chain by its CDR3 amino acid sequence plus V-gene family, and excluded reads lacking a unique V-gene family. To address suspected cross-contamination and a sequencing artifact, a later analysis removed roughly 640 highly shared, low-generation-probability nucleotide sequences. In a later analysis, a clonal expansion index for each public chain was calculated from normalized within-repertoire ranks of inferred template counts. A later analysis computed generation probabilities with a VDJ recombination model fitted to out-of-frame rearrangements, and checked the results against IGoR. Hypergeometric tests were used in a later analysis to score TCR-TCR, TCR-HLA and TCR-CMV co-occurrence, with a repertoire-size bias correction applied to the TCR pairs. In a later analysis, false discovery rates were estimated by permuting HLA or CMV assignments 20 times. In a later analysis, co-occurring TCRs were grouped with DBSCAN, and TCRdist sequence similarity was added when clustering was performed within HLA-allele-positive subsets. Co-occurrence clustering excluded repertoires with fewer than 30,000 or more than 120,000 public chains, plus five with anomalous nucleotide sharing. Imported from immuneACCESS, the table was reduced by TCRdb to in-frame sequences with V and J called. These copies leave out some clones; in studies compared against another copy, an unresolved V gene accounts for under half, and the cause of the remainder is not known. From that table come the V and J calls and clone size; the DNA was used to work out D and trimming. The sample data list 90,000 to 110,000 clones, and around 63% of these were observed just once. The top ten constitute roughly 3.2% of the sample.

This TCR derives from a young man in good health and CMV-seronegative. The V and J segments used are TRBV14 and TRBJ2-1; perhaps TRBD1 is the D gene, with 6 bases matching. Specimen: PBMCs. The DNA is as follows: TGTGCCAGCAGCCCACGCCCGGGACAAATCTTCGGGAATGAGCAGTTCTTC. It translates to CASSPRPGQIFGNEQFF.